Shown below are 28 T cell receptor beta chains from a single sample sequenced in a study of blood T cell repertoires in COVID-19. Profiled with immunoSEQ multiplex PCR; TCRdb holds only in-frame clones, not every one. Altogether 350,000 or so clones are present, almost 90% being singletons, with the ten largest covering 0.95% to 1.1%. The sample consisted of PBMCs or T cells enriched from blood (not recorded which). Receptor source: a woman in her 30s who had been exposed to COVID-19.

With respect to this clone: Other DNA sequences in this specimen translate into the identical CDR3. CDR3 coding DNA: TGTGCCAGCAGCCCCCGGACAGGGGGCCTTAACTATGGCTACACCTTC. Its protein is CASSPRTGGLNYGYTF. V is TRBV9 and J is TRBJ1-2; 11 positions match TRBD1. Trimming cost V 4 bases and J 1 base; bases outside gene matches: 6. The V gene's germline CDR1 is SGDLS and CDR2 YYNGEE. There are 16 residues in the CDR3. Looking up the rest from reference TRBV9 and TRBJ1-2 gives the full variable domain: DSGVTQTPKHLITATGQRVTLRCSPRSGDLSVYWYQQSLDQGLQFLIQYYNGEERAKGNILERFSAQQFPDLHSELNLSSLELGDSALYFCASSPRTGGLNYGYTFGSGTRLTVV.

The chain combines TRBV6-2 or TRBV6-3 with TRBJ1-2, with TRBD1 identical over 9 bases. Looked up from germline, CDR1 is MNHEY and CDR2 is SVGEGT. This CDR3 has 15 residues. Losses at the gene ends were 0 bases for V and 4 bases for J; bases not matched to a gene: 3. The CDR3 nucleotides are TGTGCCAGCAGTTACTCCCGACAGGGGGGCTATGGCTACACCTTC. It is translated as CASSYSRQGGYGYTF.

The chain links TRBV5-1 to TRBJ2-7; a possible D gene is TRBD1 (5 bases). This CDR3 is 15 amino acids long. V lost 4 bases and J lost 3, with 17 bases in between. CDR1 is SGHRS, CDR2 YFSETQ, per germline. The CDR3, as DNA: TGCGCCAGCAGCCTAGAAGGGGCCCTGAACTACGAGCAGTACTTC. Its translation is CASSLEGALNYEQYF.

This chain joins TRBV11-2 and TRBJ2-1; 8 bases are a match to TRBD2. The CDR3 spans 14 residues. Germline V CDR1 and CDR2: SGHAT, FQNNGV. With V trimmed by 4 bases and J by 9 bases, 8 bases remained unmatched. CDR3 region: CASSSPGLGSEQFF. As DNA, the CDR3 is TGTGCCAGCAGCTCACCGGGACTAGGTAGTGAGCAGTTCTTC.

The V gene is TRBV25-1, the J gene TRBJ1-1; maybe TRBD1 (5 bases). The CDR3 contains 14 residues. The V gene's germline CDR1 is MGHDK and CDR2 SYGVNS. The V gene lost 3 bases and the J gene lost 7 bases, with 15 bases spanning the gap. As DNA, the CDR3 is TGTGCCAGCAGTGACCCAGACAGATCCCTTGAAGCTTTCTTT. Its protein product is CASSDPDRSLEAFF.

A note on this clone: Other DNA sequences in the same sample also yield this CDR3. The chain links TRBV7-6 to TRBJ1-6; no definite D call. V gave up 1 base and J gave up 0 bases, with 7 bases separating them. This CDR3 has 16 residues. CDR1 is SGHVS and CDR2 is FNYEAQ in the germline V gene. The CDR3 sequence is CASSLGGSSYNSPLHF. CDR3 sequence (DNA): TGTGCCAGCAGCTTAGGAGGGAGCTCCTATAATTCACCCCTCCACTTT. Full variable domain (remainder filled in from reference TRBV7-6 and TRBJ1-6): GAGVSQSPRYKVTKRGQDVALRCDPISGHVSLYWYRQALGQGPEFLTYFNYEAQQDKSGLPNDRFSAERPEGSISTLTIQRTEQRDSAMYRCASSLGGSSYNSPLHFGNGTRLTVT.

The chain has TRBV27 and TRBJ1-6, with 9 bases aligning to TRBD1. The CDR3 is made up of 15 amino acids. Germline V CDR1 and CDR2: MNHEY, SMNVEV (reference sequence). Trimming took 4 bases from V and 7 from J; bases not matched to a gene: 5. Written as DNA, the CDR3 is TGTGCCAGCAGTTCAACCGGGACAGGGAATTCACCCCTCCACTTT. This sequence encodes CASSSTGTGNSPLHF.

CDR3 region: CASSTIDRGETQYF. The CDR3, as DNA: TGTGCCAGCAGCACGATCGACAGGGGCGAGACCCAGTACTTC. The chain is built from TRBV5-6 and TRBJ2-5; 8 bases match TRBD1. CDR3 size: 14 residues. Looked up from germline, CDR1 is SGHDT and CDR2 is YYEEEE. The trim removed 4 bases at V and 5 bases at J, leaving 7 bases unmatched. Together with reference TRBV5-6 and TRBJ2-5, the CDR3 gives the full variable domain: DAGVTQSPTHLIKTRGQQVTLRCSPKSGHDTVSWYQQALGQGPQFIFQYYEEEERQRGNFPDRFSGHQFPNYSSELNVNALLLGDSALYLCASSTIDRGETQYFGPGTRLLVL.

This clone was counted a single time. This rearrangement joins TRBV29-1 to TRBJ2-2; maybe TRBD1 (5 bases). This CDR3 region has 13 residues. The germline V gene encodes CDR1 SQVTM and CDR2 ANQGSEA. Between the trimmed V and J ends, which lost 3 bases and 7 bases, there was a span of 12 bases. CDR3 bases: TGCAGCGTTGAGGGCAGGGTTGGCGGGGAGCTGTTTTTT. This sequence encodes CSVEGRVGGELFF.

This clone has only one observation. The V gene is TRBV25-1, the J gene TRBJ1-5, with D perhaps TRBD1 (6 bases). CDR3 length: 14 residues. With 3 bases removed from V and 5 bases from J, the gap between germline ends came to 11 bases. CDR1 is MGHDK, CDR2 SYGVNS, per germline. This CDR3 reads CASSDLAGDQPQHF. The CDR3 DNA sequence: TGTGCCAGCAGTGATTTGGCAGGGGATCAGCCCCAGCATTTT.

The genes are TRBV3-1 (or the pseudogene TRBV3-2) and TRBJ2-2; TRBD2 matches 8 bases. Germline V gene data show CDR1 as LGHDT and CDR2 as YNNKEL (reference sequence). There are 15 residues in the CDR3. After removal of 1 base from V and 7 bases from J, the junction contained 5 bases not matched to a gene. CDR3 nucleotide sequence: TGTGCCAGCAGCCAAGCGGGAGGGCTAGTCGGGGAGCTGTTTTTT. It codes for CASSQAGGLVGELFF.

The chain links TRBV28 to TRBJ1-3; the match to TRBD1 covers 7 bases. J gave up 0 bases and V 6 bases, and 5 bases lay outside the gene matches. The CDR3 is 15 residues long. The germline V gene encodes CDR1 MDHEN and CDR2 SYDVKM. The CDR3 sequence is CASSAGTASGNTIYF. The CDR3 nucleotides are TGTGCCAGCAGCGCCGGGACAGCCTCTGGAAACACCATATATTTT.

The V and J genes are TRBV29-1 and TRBJ1-2; possible D gene TRBD1, 5 bases. The CDR3 has 12 amino acids. Trimming took 7 bases from V and 7 from J, leaving 16 bases between them. Germline loops: CDR1 SQVTM, CDR2 ANQGSEA. The chain's CDR3 is CSGGLPSSGYTF. CDR3 coding DNA: TGCAGCGGGGGACTGCCCTCGTCTGGCTACACCTTC.

The rearrangement joins TRBV28 to TRBJ1-5; the D is unclear. Trimming took 3 bases from V and 6 from J, leaving 3 bases between them. The CDR3 loop spans 11 amino acids. The germline V gene encodes CDR1 MDHEN and CDR2 SYDVKM. CDR3 nucleotides: TGTGCCAGCAGTTTTCTTCAGCCCCAGCATTTT. Protein: CASSFLQPQHF.

This clone came up a few times. The rearrangement joins TRBV19 to TRBJ1-5, with 9 bases lining up with TRBD1. The CDR3 sequence is 19 residues long. Germline loops: CDR1 LNHDA, CDR2 SQIVND (reference sequence). Trimming cost V 4 bases and J 5 bases; bases outside gene matches: 18. The CDR3 sequence is CASSTVGGYRGHKDQPQHF. The DNA for the CDR3 is TGTGCCAGTAGTACGGTCGGGGGATACAGGGGGCATAAGGATCAGCCCCAGCATTTT.

This sequence joins TRBV28 and TRBJ1-6; 10 bases are shared with TRBD1. CDR3 size: 16 residues. V shed 7 bases, J shed 8 bases, and the junction held 11 bases outside the gene matches. Germline V gene lookup returns CDR1 MDHEN and CDR2 SYDVKM. CDR3 sequence reads: CASKGAGTGVDSPLHF. CDR3 sequence (DNA): TGTGCCAGCAAGGGGGCGGGGACAGGGGTAGATTCACCCCTCCACTTT.

The chain couples TRBV28 to TRBJ2-3; the D gene is possibly TRBD1 (5 bases). Germline V gene sequence: CDR1 MDHEN, CDR2 SYDVKM. This CDR3 has 15 amino acids. Trimming pared 6 bases from V and 2 bases from J, leaving 15 bases between. This chain's CDR3 is CASSFSDRYTDTQYF. The CDR3 nucleotides read TGTGCCAGCAGCTTCTCCGACAGATACACAGATACGCAGTATTTT.

The V and J genes are TRBV18 and TRBJ1-4; D is uncertain. This CDR3 has 13 amino acids. V lost 3 bases to trimming and J lost 7 bases, with 9 bases between them. Germline V lookup: CDR1 KGHSH, CDR2 LQKENI. The CDR3 nucleotides read TGTGCCAGCTCACCCAACCCGGGTGAAAAACTGTTTTTT. Encoded protein: CASSPNPGEKLFF.

The chain couples TRBV15 to TRBJ1-5; D is unclear. Deletions cut 4 bases from V and 0 bases from J, with 13 bases between. Germline values: CDR1 LNHNV, CDR2 YYDKDF (reference sequence). The CDR3 loop spans 16 amino acids. The CDR3 here is CATSIKTRDSNQPQHF. CDR3 in DNA: TGTGCCACCAGCATAAAGACAAGAGATAGCAATCAGCCCCAGCATTTT.

The rearrangement links TRBV29-1 to TRBJ2-3; 8 nucleotides line up with TRBD2. Trimming took 5 bases from V and 4 from J; bases not matched to a gene: 14. There are 16 residues in the CDR3. CDR1 is SQVTM, CDR2 ANQGSEA, per germline. The CDR3 DNA reads as TGCAGCGTTCCCCCTAGCGGGTTCACGGGGGCAGATACGCAGTATTTT. Its protein product is CSVPPSGFTGADTQYF.

The rearrangement joins TRBV7-2 to TRBJ2-7, with TRBD2 identical over 9 bases. This CDR3 spans 16 amino acids. The trim removed 1 base at V and 3 bases at J, leaving 7 bases unmatched. Germline values: CDR1 SGHTA, CDR2 FQGNSA. The CDR3 sequence: CASSLVSGLAGYEQYF. The CDR3 bases are TGTGCCAGCAGCTTAGTCTCGGGACTAGCTGGCTACGAGCAGTACTTC.

J is TRBJ2-4 and V is TRBV19; TRBD2 aligns across 8 bases. This CDR3 contains 18 residues. The germline gives CDR1 LNHDA, CDR2 SQIVND (reference sequence). With V trimmed by 2 bases and J by 6 bases, 15 bases remained unmatched. CDR3 coding DNA: TGTGCCAGTAGTATAAGAGTCCAGACTAGCGTGCGTGGAAACATTCAGTACTTC. It codes for CASSIRVQTSVRGNIQYF.

CDR3 in DNA: TGTGCCAGCAGTCCCGGACAGATCACCGGGGAGCTGTTTTTT. Translation: CASSPGQITGELFF. J is TRBJ2-2 and V is TRBV6-5; perhaps TRBD1 as D (6 bases). The CDR3 consists of 14 residues. In germline, CDR1 is MNHEY, CDR2 SVGAGI. V lost 5 bases and J lost 4, with 11 bases in between.

The J gene is TRBJ2-5, the V gene TRBV11-3; 10 bases match TRBD1. From germline, CDR1 is SGHNT and CDR2 YENEEA. The CDR3 length is 15 residues. The J segment lost 7 bases and the V segment lost 5 bases, leaving 10 bases of the junction unmatched. Here the CDR3 reads CASSPRQGALGTQYF. The CDR3 DNA is TGTGCCAGCAGCCCAAGACAGGGGGCGCTTGGGACCCAGTACTTC.

This chain joins TRBV5-1 and TRBJ1-2; tentative D call: TRBD1 (5 bases). The V gene lost 3 bases and the J gene lost 4 bases, with 19 bases spanning the gap. The CDR3 has 16 amino acids. The V gene's germline CDR1 is SGHRS and CDR2 YFSETQ. CDR3 nucleotides: TGCGCCAGCAGCTCCGGGGGATCCGACCCCCTCTATGGCTACACCTTC. This codes for CASSSGGSDPLYGYTF. The full variable domain, its missing parts supplied by reference TRBV5-1 and TRBJ1-2, is KAGVTQTPRYLIKTRGQQVTLSCSPISGHRSVSWYQQTPGQGLQFLFEYFSETQRNKGNFPGRFSGRQFSNSRSEMNVSTLELGDSALYLCASSSGGSDPLYGYTFGSGTRLTVV.

The chain joins TRBV28 to TRBJ1-2, with 7 bases identical to TRBD1. Germline assignment: CDR1 MDHEN and CDR2 SYDVKM. The CDR3 has 14 residues. J lost 5 bases, V lost 5 bases, and 8 bases had no gene match. DNA of the CDR3: TGTGCCAGCAGTCCTCCCGGACAGGATTATGGCTACACCTTC. Translating it yields CASSPPGQDYGYTF.

This chain joins TRBV28 and TRBJ1-2, with 7 bases matching TRBD1. V lost 5 bases, J lost 3 bases, and 3 bases stayed unmatched. The CDR3 runs 13 residues. CDR1 and CDR2 (germline): MDHEN, SYDVKM. The CDR3 nucleotides are TGTGCCAGCAGTGCCGGGACAGACTATGGCTACACCTTC. This translates into CASSAGTDYGYTF.

V usage is TRBV9 and J usage is TRBJ2-1; possibly TRBD2 for D (5 bases). Germline values: CDR1 SGDLS, CDR2 YYNGEE. The CDR3 is made up of 14 amino acids. With 0 bases removed from V and 5 bases from J, the gap between germline ends came to 9 bases. The chain's CDR3 is CASSVVGENNEQFF. For the CDR3, the DNA is TGTGCCAGCAGCGTAGTCGGGGAGAACAATGAGCAGTTCTTC.